The 30 T cell receptor beta chains below were found in one sample sequenced in a study of T cells in localized non-small cell lung cancer. The table came from immunoSEQ multiplex PCR; TCRdb's copy has only in-frame clones and leaves some out. The table records 15,000 to 20,000 clones, around 83% of them present only once. The sample was peripheral blood, taken before any cancer treatment. The origin of the receptors is a man aged 35 to 69 with stage I lung adenocarcinoma.

The chain recombines TRBV19 with TRBJ1-4, with 8 bases that match TRBD1. Germline V gene lookup returns CDR1 LNHDA and CDR2 SQIVND (reference sequence). J gave up 8 bases and V 1 base, and 6 bases lay outside the gene matches. The CDR3 sequence is 15 residues long. The CDR3 loop reads CASSIGGRGREKLFF. The CDR3 nucleotides are TGTGCCAGTAGTATAGGCGGCAGGGGGCGAGAAAAACTGTTTTTT. Filled out from reference TRBV19 and TRBJ1-4, the complete variable domain reads DGGITQSPKYLFRKEGQNVTLSCEQNLNHDAMYWYRQDPGQGLRLIYYSQIVNDFQKGDIAEGYSVSREKKESFPLTVTSAQKNPTAFYLCASSIGGRGREKLFFGSGTQLSVL.

V gene TRBV2 combines with J gene TRBJ2-2; TRBD2 aligns across 7 bases. The V gene's germline CDR1 is SNHLY and CDR2 FYNNEI. Trimming at V came to 5 bases and at J to 3 bases, leaving 12 bases not matched to a gene. This CDR3 contains 17 residues. The CDR3 region has the DNA TGTGCCAGCAGTCACCCCGGGGCGGGAGACCACACCGGGGAGCTGTTTTTT. This sequence encodes CASSHPGAGDHTGELFF.

This clone is a singleton in its sample. The V and J genes are TRBV6-6 and TRBJ1-1; 7 bases are a match to TRBD1. The V gene's germline CDR1 is MNHNY and CDR2 SVGAGI (reference sequence). CDR3 size: 14 residues. The V and J ends lost 7 bases and 2 bases, in that order; junction bases with no gene match: 7. This CDR3 is CASITGQANTEAFF. The CDR3 DNA is TGTGCCAGCATCACTGGACAGGCCAACACTGAAGCTTTCTTT.

This chain joins TRBV6-6 and TRBJ2-3; 11 bases line up with TRBD2. In germline, CDR1 is MNHNY, CDR2 SVGAGI (reference sequence). Unmatched junction bases numbered 5, after V lost 5 bases and J lost 4 bases. The CDR3 is 15 residues long. CDR3 DNA: TGTGCCAGCAGTAGAGTAGCGGGGGGGCCAGATACGCAGTATTTT. Translation gives CASSRVAGGPDTQYF.

The chain carries TRBV9 and TRBJ2-5, with D perhaps matching TRBD2 (6 bases). In germline, CDR1 is SGDLS, CDR2 YYNGEE. Trimming left V 1 base short and J 1 base short, with 8 bases between. The CDR3 contains 14 residues. The CDR3, as DNA: TGTGCCAGCAGCGTATGGGACTCCCAAGAGACCCAGTACTTC. Residues: CASSVWDSQETQYF. The entire variable domain, with the rest obtained from reference TRBV9 and TRBJ2-5, is as follows: DSGVTQTPKHLITATGQRVTLRCSPRSGDLSVYWYQQSLDQGLQFLIQYYNGEERAKGNILERFSAQQFPDLHSELNLSSLELGDSALYFCASSVWDSQETQYFGPGTRLLVL.

This chain uses TRBV28 with TRBJ1-5; TRBD1 might be the D (5 bases). Trimming took off 4 bases at V and 4 bases at J, with 8 bases between the two ends. The CDR3 sequence is 13 residues long. The V gene's germline CDR1 is MDHEN and CDR2 SYDVKM. In DNA form, the CDR3 reads TGTGCCAGCAGTTCAGGGTATAATCAGCCCCAGCATTTT. Its translation is CASSSGYNQPQHF.

The gene calls are TRBV6-1 and TRBJ1-5; 10 positions agree with TRBD1. Germline V gives CDR1 MNHNS, CDR2 SASEGT. Trimming at V came to 7 bases and at J to 4 bases, leaving 4 bases not matched to a gene. This CDR3 is 14 amino acids long. CDR3 protein: CASNDRGRNQPQHF. The CDR3 DNA reads TGTGCCAGCAACGACAGGGGGCGAAATCAGCCCCAGCATTTT.

V gene TRBV5-4 combines with J gene TRBJ1-1; D is unclear. CDR3 length: 12 amino acids. The germline V gene has CDR1 SGHNT and CDR2 YYREEE (reference sequence). The ends were cut back, 7 bases at V and 7 bases at J, with 14 bases in the middle. CDR3 protein: CASFEDRGEAFF. Here the CDR3 DNA reads TGTGCCAGCTTCGAGGATCGCGGTGAAGCTTTCTTT. The entire variable domain, with the rest obtained from reference TRBV5-4 and TRBJ1-1, is as follows: ETGVTQSPTHLIKTRGQQVTLRCSSQSGHNTVSWYQQALGQGPQFIFQYYREEENGRGNFPPRFSGLQFPNYSSELNVNALELDDSALYLCASFEDRGEAFFGQGTRLTVV.

The chain links TRBV27 to TRBJ1-1; no clear D gene. Germline loops: CDR1 MNHEY, CDR2 SMNVEV (reference sequence). V was pared by 2 bases and J by 2 bases, with 9 bases between. The CDR3 is 14 amino acids. The CDR3 reads CASSLRQPNTEAFF. The CDR3 bases are TGTGCCAGCAGTTTACGGCAGCCCAACACTGAAGCTTTCTTT.

The chain couples TRBV4-1 to TRBJ1-2, with D hard to call. V lost 0 bases and J 4 bases, leaving 15 bases between the germline ends. The CDR3 length is 16 residues. The germline V gene has CDR1 MGHRA and CDR2 YSYEKL. This CDR3 is CASSQDPASDRYGYTF. The CDR3 nucleotides read TGCGCCAGCAGCCAAGATCCGGCTTCGGACCGCTATGGCTACACCTTC.

This clone was observed a handful of times. The chain employs TRBV19 and TRBJ2-3; maybe TRBD1 (6 bases). The V and J ends lost 7 bases and 4 bases respectively, with 21 bases between them. This CDR3 contains 16 residues. The germline CDR1 and CDR2 sequences are LNHDA and SQIVND (reference sequence). Written as DNA, the CDR3 is TGTGCCAGTACCTCCGGGACACGTAAAACGCCAGATACGCAGTATTTT. Encoded protein: CASTSGTRKTPDTQYF.

CDR3 region: CAWSVGEGGYTF. Here the CDR3 DNA reads TGTGCCTGGAGTGTGGGGGAAGGGGGCTACACCTTC. The gene calls are TRBV30 and TRBJ1-2, with D maybe TRBD1 (5 bases). CDR3 length equals 12 residues. Germline loops: CDR1 GTSNPN, CDR2 SVGIG (reference sequence). Trimming removed 0 bases from V and 8 bases from J, with 10 bases in between.

J is TRBJ1-2 and V is TRBV7-2; 7 nucleotides agree with TRBD1. Germline values: CDR1 SGHTA, CDR2 FQGNSA. CDR3 length: 17 residues. The V and J ends lost 0 bases and 6 bases, in that order; junction bases with no gene match: 13. In DNA, the CDR3 is TGTGCCAGCAGCTTAGCGAGGCAGGGGGGAGGTGAGGATGGCTACACCTTC. This gives the protein CASSLARQGGGEDGYTF.

The gene calls are TRBV7-6 and TRBJ1-3, with D possibly matching TRBD1 (5 bases). The V and J ends lost 5 bases and 1 base respectively, with 9 bases between them. Germline-derived CDR1 and CDR2 are SGHVS and FNYEAQ. CDR3 length: 14 amino acids. CDR3 in amino acids: CASSTRGSGNTIYF. CDR3 bases: TGTGCCAGCAGCACCCGGGGGTCTGGAAACACCATATATTTT.

The DNA of the CDR3 is TGTGCCAGCTCCTTGGGGACCTACGGTGGCAATGAGCAGTTCTTC. It yields the protein CASSLGTYGGNEQFF. The chain combines TRBV27 with TRBJ2-1; D may match TRBD1 or TRBD2 (5 bases each). Germline CDR1 is MNHEY and CDR2 is SMNVEV (reference sequence). CDR3 size: 15 residues. Trimming took 8 bases from V and 6 from J, leaving 20 bases between them.

The V call is TRBV4-1, the J call TRBJ2-2; possibly TRBD1 for D (6 bases). The V end was cut by 1 base, the J end by 8 bases, with 11 bases between. From germline, CDR1 is MGHRA and CDR2 YSYEKL. The CDR3 is 14 amino acids. CDR3 in DNA: TGCGCCAGCAGCCAAGTTTCCACAGGGGGGGAGCTGTTTTTT. This gives the protein CASSQVSTGGELFF.

The chain has TRBV10-3 and TRBJ1-5; D possibly corresponds to TRBD1 (6 bases). This CDR3 has 15 residues. The V gene's germline CDR1 is ENHRY and CDR2 SYGVKD. The V end was cut by 2 bases, the J end by 6 bases, with 14 bases between. The DNA of the CDR3 is TGTGCCATCAGTGAGGCGGAGGGGGAGGTTCAGCCCCAGCATTTT. Translated: CAISEAEGEVQPQHF.

The CDR3: CASSQDRLAGLSGANVLTF. DNA for the CDR3: TGCGCCAGCAGCCAAGATCGACTAGCGGGCCTCTCTGGGGCCAACGTCCTGACTTTC. This chain joins TRBV4-1 and TRBJ2-6; 10 nucleotides agree with TRBD2. CDR3 size: 19 residues. V lost 0 bases and J lost 0; bases outside the gene matches: 5. In germline, CDR1 is MGHRA, CDR2 YSYEKL.

This clone was recorded once. This sequence joins TRBV4-2 and TRBJ2-2, with TRBD2 matching 8 bases. Looked up from germline, CDR1 is LGHNA and CDR2 is YNFKEQ. The length of the CDR3 is 20 residues. With V trimmed by 0 bases and J by 4 bases, 16 bases remained unmatched. The CDR3 DNA reads as TGTGCCAGCAGCCAAGACTTGGATAGCGGGGCCTATGAGGGCACCGGGGAGCTGTTTTTT. This gives the protein CASSQDLDSGAYEGTGELFF.

The chain employs TRBV7-9 and TRBJ2-3; the D is unclear. The CDR3 is 14 amino acids. Germline lookup yields CDR1 SEHNR and CDR2 FQNEAQ (reference sequence). V lost 6 bases, J lost 2 bases, and 12 bases lay in between. Here the CDR3 DNA reads TGTGCCAGCAGACTCGATCTCCACACAGATACGCAGTATTTT. It specifies CASRLDLHTDTQYF.

The gene calls are TRBV9 and TRBJ1-3; D unresolved. This CDR3 spans 13 amino acids. Germline V lookup: CDR1 SGDLS, CDR2 YYNGEE. V dropped 4 bases and J dropped 3 bases, with 8 bases sitting between them. This CDR3 reads CASSSPNGNTIYF. The CDR3 bases are TGTGCCAGCAGCTCTCCTAATGGAAACACCATATATTTT.

The chain carries TRBV29-1 and TRBJ2-2; D gene uncertain. The CDR3 is 14 residues long. CDR1 and CDR2 (germline): SQVTM, ANQGSEA. V was trimmed by 5 bases and J by 4 bases, leaving 14 bases between them. The CDR3 DNA is TGCAGCGTTTTTAAGGGTTCCGCCACCGGGGAGCTGTTTTTT. It is translated as CSVFKGSATGELFF.

The chain recombines TRBV11-2 with TRBJ2-7, with TRBD1 matching 10 bases. In germline, CDR1 is SGHAT, CDR2 FQNNGV. V shed 0 bases and J 4 bases; nucleotides not matched to a gene: 3. The length of the CDR3 is 15 residues. The CDR3 sequence: CASSLDGQGGYEQYF. The CDR3 region has the DNA TGTGCCAGCAGCTTAGACGGACAGGGGGGTTACGAGCAGTACTTC.

The chain has TRBV28 and TRBJ2-2; D is tentatively TRBD1 or TRBD2 (5 bases each). Trimming pared 4 bases from V and 0 bases from J, leaving 9 bases between. From germline, CDR1 is MDHEN and CDR2 SYDVKM. CDR3 length equals 15 residues. The CDR3 loop reads CASSSGAANTGELFF. DNA for the CDR3: TGTGCCAGCAGTTCCGGGGCAGCGAACACCGGGGAGCTGTTTTTT.

This chain connects TRBV7-6 to TRBJ1-2; 9 bases agree with TRBD1. Germline values: CDR1 SGHVS, CDR2 FNYEAQ. Unmatched junction bases numbered 16, after V lost 3 bases and J lost 5 bases. The CDR3 spans 18 residues. CDR3: CASSFLTPGQGRWYGYTF. CDR3 in DNA: TGTGCCAGCAGCTTTTTAACCCCGGGACAGGGAAGGTGGTATGGCTACACCTTC.

The chain couples TRBV30 to TRBJ1-6; the D is unclear. CDR1 is GTSNPN, CDR2 SVGIG, per germline (reference sequence). Trimming left V 0 bases short and J 6 bases short, with 18 bases between. This CDR3 has 17 residues. CDR3 amino acids: CAWSVALVSGGNSPLHF. The CDR3 DNA sequence: TGTGCCTGGAGTGTAGCCTTGGTTTCAGGTGGTAATTCACCCCTCCACTTT.

This clone was recorded once. The V gene is TRBV10-3, the J gene TRBJ2-3, with D perhaps assigned TRBD1 or TRBD2 (5 bases each). V was pared by 8 bases and J by 2 bases, with 11 bases between. Per germline, CDR1 ENHRY and CDR2 SYGVKD. CDR3 length: 13 residues. The CDR3 region is CAILGRATDTQYF. CDR3 sequence (DNA): TGTGCCATCTTGGGACGGGCCACAGATACGCAGTATTTT.

This rearrangement joins TRBV27 to TRBJ2-7; tentative D call: TRBD2 (5 bases). Germline V gene data show CDR1 as MNHEY and CDR2 as SMNVEV (reference sequence). V was pared by 5 bases and J by 6 bases, with 14 bases between. The length of the CDR3 is 13 residues. For the CDR3, the DNA is TGTGCCAGCAGTAGAAAACTAGAGAGCGAGCAGTACTTC. As protein: CASSRKLESEQYF.

This chain uses TRBV28 with TRBJ2-1, with 9 bases that match TRBD2. J lost 10 bases, V lost 3 bases, and 4 bases had no gene match. Germline lookup yields CDR1 MDHEN and CDR2 SYDVKM. This CDR3 is 13 amino acids long. As DNA, the CDR3 is TGTGCCAGCAGTTTTCTAGCGGGAAGCGAGCAGTTCTTC. It yields the protein CASSFLAGSEQFF.

The gene calls are TRBV19 and TRBJ1-3, with D possibly being TRBD1 (6 bases). The V end lost 6 bases, the J end lost 4 bases, and 16 bases lay between the germline ends. CDR3 size: 15 residues. The germline V gene encodes CDR1 LNHDA and CDR2 SQIVND (reference sequence). CDR3 sequence reads: CASRLNRDAGNTIYF. In DNA form, the CDR3 reads TGTGCCAGTAGGTTGAACAGGGACGCCGGAAACACCATATATTTT.